These 7 T cell receptor beta chains were all obtained from the same sample, sequenced in a study of cytomegalovirus exposure and HLA in healthy donors. Primers: 60 Vbeta forward and 13 Jbeta reverse. Repertoires were generated with immunoSEQ multiplex PCR, while TCRdb's copy carries only in-frame clones and drops some. The table has about 150,000 clones, over 70% seen once. The sample taken for sequencing was PBMCs. All receptors come from a man aged 25 to 40 in good health and CMV-seropositive.

The table lists this clone with a count of one. The rearrangement links TRBV4-2 to TRBJ2-2; perhaps TRBD1 as D (6 bases). The CDR3 length is 17 residues. The germline CDR1 and CDR2 sequences are LGHNA and YNFKEQ. V lost 0 bases and J 5 bases, leaving 16 bases between the germline ends. The CDR3 sequence is CASSQEWGQVATGELFF. Here the CDR3 DNA reads TGTGCCAGCAGCCAAGAATGGGGGCAGGTTGCGACCGGGGAGCTGTTTTTT.

The chain couples TRBV5-5 to TRBJ1-6; 7 positions match TRBD1. CDR1 is SGHKS, CDR2 YYEKEE, per germline (reference sequence). This CDR3 is built from 15 residues. Trimming cost V 5 bases and J 13 bases; bases outside gene matches: 15. CDR3 coding DNA: TGTGCCAGCAGATTTGGGGGACAGTGGGAATGCCCCCTCCACTTT. Translating it yields CASRFGGQWECPLHF.

The chain uses TRBV15 and TRBJ1-2; no clear D gene. CDR3 length: 15 amino acids. Germline V gene lookup returns CDR1 LNHNV and CDR2 YYDKDF (reference sequence). V lost 1 base and J lost 2, with 11 bases in between. CDR3 in DNA: TGTGCCACCAGCAGAGCTCAGACAACGAACTATGGCTACACCTTC. Translation: CATSRAQTTNYGYTF.

V and J are TRBV15 and TRBJ2-3, with 7 bases fitting TRBD2. V was pared by 2 bases and J by 1 base, with 3 bases of the junction left unmatched. The CDR3 contains 15 residues. Looked up from germline, CDR1 is LNHNV and CDR2 is YYDKDF (reference sequence). The CDR3 is CATSRLREGTDTQYF. The CDR3 nucleotides read TGTGCCACCAGCAGACTCCGGGAGGGCACAGATACGCAGTATTTT.

This rearrangement joins TRBV9 to TRBJ1-2; 9 bases agree with TRBD1. This CDR3 has 16 amino acids. The germline CDR1 and CDR2 sequences are SGDLS and YYNGEE. V trimming: 4 bases; J trimming: 3 bases; junction bases outside the gene matches: 10. The DNA of the CDR3 is TGTGCCAGCAGCCCGAGTGGGACAGGGAAGTACTATGGCTACACCTTC. It codes for CASSPSGTGKYYGYTF.

The chain has TRBV28 and TRBJ2-3; D possibly corresponds to TRBD1 (6 bases). CDR3 length: 15 amino acids. The germline CDR1 and CDR2 sequences are MDHEN and SYDVKM. Between the trimmed V and J ends, which lost 6 bases and 7 bases, there was a span of 20 bases. CDR3 loop: CASREVQGAIHTQYF. In nucleotides, the CDR3 is TGTGCCAGCAGGGAAGTACAGGGAGCGATACATACGCAGTATTTT.

This clone was seen a few times. The chain employs TRBV11-2 and TRBJ2-5; 8 bases agree with TRBD1. The end of the DNA is better explained by TRBJ2-7, so the J call may be wrong. This CDR3 comprises 14 residues. Per the germline V gene, CDR1 is SGHAT and CDR2 is FQNNGV. The CDR3 bases are TGTGCCAGCAGCCTTTTACAGGGGGCCTACGAGCAGTACTTC. Encoded protein: CASSLLQGAYEQYF.